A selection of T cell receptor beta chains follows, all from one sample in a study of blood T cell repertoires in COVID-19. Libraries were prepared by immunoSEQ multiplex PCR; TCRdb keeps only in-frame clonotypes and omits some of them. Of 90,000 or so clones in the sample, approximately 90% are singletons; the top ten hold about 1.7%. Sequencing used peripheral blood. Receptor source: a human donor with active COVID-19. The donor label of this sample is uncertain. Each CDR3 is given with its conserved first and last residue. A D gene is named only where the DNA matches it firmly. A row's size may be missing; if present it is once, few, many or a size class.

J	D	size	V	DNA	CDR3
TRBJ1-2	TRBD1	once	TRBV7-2	TGTGCCAGCAGCTTAGTGAGGGGGCAGGGTGGCTACACCTTC	CASSLVRGQGGYTF
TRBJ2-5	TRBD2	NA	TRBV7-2	TGTGCCAGCAGCTTGGGACTAGCGGATTTCCAAGAGACCCAGTACTTC	CASSLGLADFQETQYF
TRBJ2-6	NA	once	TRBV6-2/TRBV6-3	TGTGCCAGCAGTTACCCGGGACAATCCGGGGCCAACGTCCTGACTTTC	CASSYPGQSGANVLTF
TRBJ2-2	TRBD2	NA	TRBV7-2	TGTGCCAGCAGAAGACTAGCTTCCGCCCTCACCGGGGAGCTGTTTTTT	CASRRLASALTGELFF
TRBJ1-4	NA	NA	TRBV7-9	TGTGCCAGCGCGGGGTGGGATAATGAAAAACTGTTTTTT	CASAGWDNEKLFF
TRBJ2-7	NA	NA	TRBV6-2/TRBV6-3	TGTGCCAGCAGCCGACTAGAGTACGAGCAGTACTTC	CASSRLEYEQYF
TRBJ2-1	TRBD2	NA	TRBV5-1	TGCGCCAGCAGCTCCGGACTAGCGGGGGGCATAAGTGGTTCCTACAATGAGCAGTTCTTC	CASSSGLAGGISGSYNEQFF
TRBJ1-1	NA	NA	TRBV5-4	TGTGCCAGCAGTTCCCTCGGTCCCACTGAAGCTTTCTTT	CASSSLGPTEAFF
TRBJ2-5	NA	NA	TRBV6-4	TGTGCCAGCAGTGAAGAGCACGGTGAGACCCAGTACTTC	CASSEEHGETQYF
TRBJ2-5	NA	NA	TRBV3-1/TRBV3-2	TGTGCCAGCAGCCAAGAGACCCCCACAGGTCAAGAGACCCAGTACTTC	CASSQETPTGQETQYF
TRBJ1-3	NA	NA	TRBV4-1	TGCGCCAGCAGCCAAGATCAAACGGTTGGAAACACCATATATTTT	CASSQDQTVGNTIYF
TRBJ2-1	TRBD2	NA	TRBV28	TGTGCCAGCAGCGGACTAGCGGGGTACAATGAGCAGTTCTTC	CASSGLAGYNEQFF
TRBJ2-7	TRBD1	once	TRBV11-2	TGTGCCAGTTCGTCGGGACAGGACTACGAGCAGTACTTC	CASSSGQDYEQYF
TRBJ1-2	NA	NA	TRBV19	TGTGCCAGTAGTATACGGCAGGGGCACGGCTACACCTTC	CASSIRQGHGYTF
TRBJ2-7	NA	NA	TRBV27	TGTGCCAGCAGCACGGCGGGGCGATCTTACGAGCAGTACTTC	CASSTAGRSYEQYF
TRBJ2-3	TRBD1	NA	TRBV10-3	TGTGCCATCAGCCAAAATCCAGGGGGCGCAACAGATACGCAGTATTTT	CAISQNPGGATDTQYF
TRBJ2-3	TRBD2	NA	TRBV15	TGTGCCACCAGCAGAGAAATTAGGCAGCGGGGGGCATTAAGCACAGATACGCAGTATTTT	CATSREIRQRGALSTDTQYF
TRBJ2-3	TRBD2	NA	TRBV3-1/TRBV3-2	TGTGCCAGCAGCCTCGCGGGGGGTGGCACAGATACGCAGTATTTT	CASSLAGGGTDTQYF
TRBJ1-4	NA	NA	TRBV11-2	TGTGCCAGCAGCTTAGATCCCGGACTCCATGAAAAACTGTTTTTT	CASSLDPGLHEKLFF
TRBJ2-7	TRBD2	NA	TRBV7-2	TGTGCCAGCAGCTTAGGCCCCTGGGGGGGGGAAGGGTACGAGCAGTACTTC	CASSLGPWGGEGYEQYF
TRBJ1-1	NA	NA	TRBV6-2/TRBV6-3	TGTGCCAGCAGTTACCAACAGGGATCTGAAGCTTTCTTT	CASSYQQGSEAFF
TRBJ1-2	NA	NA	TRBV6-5	TGTGCCAGCAGAAAGGAGGGTGCTAACTATGGCTACACCTTC	CASRKEGANYGYTF
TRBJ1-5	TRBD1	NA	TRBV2	TGTGCCAGCAACCTTGACAGGGTGGGCAATCAGCCCCAGCATTTT	CASNLDRVGNQPQHF
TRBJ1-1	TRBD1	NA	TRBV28	TGTGCCAGCAGTTTAGGGACAGGGAGGGGGAACACTGAAGCTTTCTTT	CASSLGTGRGNTEAFF
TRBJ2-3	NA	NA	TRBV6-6	TGTGCCAGCAGTTACGAGGGCGGGGCCACAGATACGCAGTATTTT	CASSYEGGATDTQYF
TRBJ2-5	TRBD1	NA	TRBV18	TGTGCCAGCTCACCCGGGACAGACCAAGAGACCCAGTACTTC	CASSPGTDQETQYF
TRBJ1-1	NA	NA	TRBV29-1	TGCAGCGTCAGGGTGAGCACTGAAGCTTTCTTT	CSVRVSTEAFF
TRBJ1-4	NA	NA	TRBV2	TGTGCCAGCAGTGCCTACAGGGATGAAAAACTGTTTTTT	CASSAYRDEKLFF
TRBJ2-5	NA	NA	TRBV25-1	TGTGCCAGCAGTGACCTCCTGGGAGCCGGGACAAGTCAAGAGACCCAGTACTTC	CASSDLLGAGTSQETQYF
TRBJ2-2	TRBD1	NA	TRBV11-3	TGTGCCAGCAGCTTAGGCCAGGGGGCCGGGGAGCTGTTTTTT	CASSLGQGAGELFF
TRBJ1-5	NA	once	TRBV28	TGTGCCAGCAGTTTGCTCCAGATTCAGCCCCAGCATTTT	CASSLLQIQPQHF
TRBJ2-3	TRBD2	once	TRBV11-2	TGTGCCAGCAGCTCGCAGCGGGGGTACACAGATACGCAGTATTTT	CASSSQRGYTDTQYF
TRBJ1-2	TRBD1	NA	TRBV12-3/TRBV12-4	TGTGCCAGCAGTCAGGACAGGGGCCTTGGCTACACCTTC	CASSQDRGLGYTF
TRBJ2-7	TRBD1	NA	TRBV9	TGTGCCAGCAGCGTAGACAGGGGGGCCTACGAGCAGTACTTC	CASSVDRGAYEQYF
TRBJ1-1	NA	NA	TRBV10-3	TGTGCCATCAGTGACGGAGACGGGGGAGGTGAAGCTTTCTTT	CAISDGDGGGEAFF
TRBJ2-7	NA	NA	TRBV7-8	TGTGCCAGCAGCTTACTAGACGGAACCTACGAGCAGTACTTC	CASSLLDGTYEQYF
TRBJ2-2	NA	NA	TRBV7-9	TGTGCCAGCAGCTTCCGGAGAGGGTCGGGCACCGGGGAGCTGTTTTTT	CASSFRRGSGTGELFF
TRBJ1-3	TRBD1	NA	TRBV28	TGTGCCAGCAGTTTAAGTCATTTGACAGGGGGCGCGGGTTCTTCTGGAAACACCATATATTTT	CASSLSHLTGGAGSSGNTIYF
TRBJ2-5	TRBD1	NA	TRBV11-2	TGTGCCAGCAGCGAGGGGACAGGGGCGTTAGAGACCCAGTACTTC	CASSEGTGALETQYF
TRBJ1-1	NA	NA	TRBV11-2	TGTGCCAGCAGCTTAGAGGGCAACACTGAAGCTTTCTTT	CASSLEGNTEAFF
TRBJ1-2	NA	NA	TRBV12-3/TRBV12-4	TGTGCCAGCTGCAAAACAGGGCATGGCTACACCTTC	CASCKTGHGYTF